Listed below are T cell receptor beta chains from one sample, sequenced in a study of blood T cell repertoires in COVID-19. Clones were read by immunoSEQ multiplex PCR, and TCRdb kept only the in-frame ones, dropping some. The data hold 170,000 or so clones, with more than 70% observed a single time. The sample was peripheral blood. The receptors stem from a man between 50 and 59 years old with active or convalescent COVID-19. Each CDR3 is given without its conserved first and last residue.

v_gene	CDR3aa
TRBV4-1	ASSHRGQENTGELF
TRBV3-1/TRBV3-2	ASSQARGGAGEQF
TRBV6-6	ASSPISGGQVEQF
TRBV19	ASSITGGRTGEQPQH
TRBV18	ASHFIGTEAF
TRBV6-1	ASSEAGATNYGYT
TRBV2	ASSEAAGTYEQY
TRBV2	ASSEERRGYT
TRBV7-9	ASSPGSAVYTEAF
TRBV5-8	ASSSKALVNQF
TRBV4-2	ASSRSDSTGKTEAF
TRBV5-4	ASSRGGGAGAGELF
TRBV19	ASSSRLAGGYEQY
TRBV13	ASSSTRGQTEAF
TRBV9	ASSPGPQGGYT
TRBV7-2	ASSLYSEQY
TRBV11-2	ASSFNKGVNEQF
TRBV9	ASSVVLAGAQY
TRBV6-5	ASSYRRAANYGYT
TRBV3-1/TRBV3-2	ASSQVLEGHIQY
TRBV5-6	ASSFGLEETQY
TRBV19	ASSVGQGAGNTIY
TRBV30	AWNRDASGELF
TRBV5-1	ASTKLAGGYEQY
TRBV6-5	ASSYAQGNQPQH
TRBV9	ASSVVGNGYTEAF
TRBV4-1	ASSQEGTRGGRETQY
TRBV5-1	ASSPLAGTSTDTQY
TRBV19	ASSIAGSFNEQF
TRBV29-1	SVEDMWGKDTGELF
TRBV14	ASSQEKGAYNSPLH
TRBV14	ASSPLRRVSYNEQF
TRBV4-2	ASSQERRTAPYGYT
TRBV19	ASSPPAGTGYSPLH
TRBV9	ASSVATAGPYEQY
TRBV27	ASRRTHNSPLH
TRBV13	ASSLGSGGKNIQY
TRBV6-1	ASSVGLGGSNQPQH
TRBV24-1	ATSDSQTGGVGQPQH
TRBV4-1	ASSQLTSGGYNEQF
TRBV19	ASSNSPEKLF
TRBV3-1/TRBV3-2	ASSQERGLYEQY
TRBV6-2/TRBV6-3	ASSYLAADGETQY
TRBV10-3	AISLTEGAYNSPLH
TRBV4-2	ASSRNLGSSYNEQF
TRBV6-2/TRBV6-3	ASSRPAGGSYGYT
TRBV7-2	ASSLVVALTGRSEQY
TRBV4-3	ASSQRRGTENEKLF
TRBV11-3	ASSLDLAGYEQY
TRBV28	ASSNRGSGEKLF
TRBV5-5	ASSSPGTEETQY
TRBV5-1	ASSPRGGGNIQY
TRBV18	ASSPLGQLTDTQY